This TCR beta chain originates from a study of technical replicates of blood from a handful of donors. Germline V lookup: CDR1 GTSNPN, CDR2 SVGIG (reference sequence). The CDR3 runs to 14 residues. V shed 3 bases, J shed 4 bases, and the junction held 7 bases outside the gene matches. Sequenced by immunoSEQ multiplex PCR; TCRdb stores in-frame clones only, minus some. The table includes 53,000 or so clones, around 83% detected once. The clonotype originates from a human donor in good health. Some clones in this sample may be carry-over from other donors' samples. V gene TRBV30 combines with J gene TRBJ2-7; 9 bases fit TRBD1. Sequencing input: PBMCs. CDR3 DNA sequence: TGTGCCTGGAGCCCCGGGACAGGGTGGTACGAGCAGTACTTC. This sequence encodes CAWSPGTGWYEQYF.